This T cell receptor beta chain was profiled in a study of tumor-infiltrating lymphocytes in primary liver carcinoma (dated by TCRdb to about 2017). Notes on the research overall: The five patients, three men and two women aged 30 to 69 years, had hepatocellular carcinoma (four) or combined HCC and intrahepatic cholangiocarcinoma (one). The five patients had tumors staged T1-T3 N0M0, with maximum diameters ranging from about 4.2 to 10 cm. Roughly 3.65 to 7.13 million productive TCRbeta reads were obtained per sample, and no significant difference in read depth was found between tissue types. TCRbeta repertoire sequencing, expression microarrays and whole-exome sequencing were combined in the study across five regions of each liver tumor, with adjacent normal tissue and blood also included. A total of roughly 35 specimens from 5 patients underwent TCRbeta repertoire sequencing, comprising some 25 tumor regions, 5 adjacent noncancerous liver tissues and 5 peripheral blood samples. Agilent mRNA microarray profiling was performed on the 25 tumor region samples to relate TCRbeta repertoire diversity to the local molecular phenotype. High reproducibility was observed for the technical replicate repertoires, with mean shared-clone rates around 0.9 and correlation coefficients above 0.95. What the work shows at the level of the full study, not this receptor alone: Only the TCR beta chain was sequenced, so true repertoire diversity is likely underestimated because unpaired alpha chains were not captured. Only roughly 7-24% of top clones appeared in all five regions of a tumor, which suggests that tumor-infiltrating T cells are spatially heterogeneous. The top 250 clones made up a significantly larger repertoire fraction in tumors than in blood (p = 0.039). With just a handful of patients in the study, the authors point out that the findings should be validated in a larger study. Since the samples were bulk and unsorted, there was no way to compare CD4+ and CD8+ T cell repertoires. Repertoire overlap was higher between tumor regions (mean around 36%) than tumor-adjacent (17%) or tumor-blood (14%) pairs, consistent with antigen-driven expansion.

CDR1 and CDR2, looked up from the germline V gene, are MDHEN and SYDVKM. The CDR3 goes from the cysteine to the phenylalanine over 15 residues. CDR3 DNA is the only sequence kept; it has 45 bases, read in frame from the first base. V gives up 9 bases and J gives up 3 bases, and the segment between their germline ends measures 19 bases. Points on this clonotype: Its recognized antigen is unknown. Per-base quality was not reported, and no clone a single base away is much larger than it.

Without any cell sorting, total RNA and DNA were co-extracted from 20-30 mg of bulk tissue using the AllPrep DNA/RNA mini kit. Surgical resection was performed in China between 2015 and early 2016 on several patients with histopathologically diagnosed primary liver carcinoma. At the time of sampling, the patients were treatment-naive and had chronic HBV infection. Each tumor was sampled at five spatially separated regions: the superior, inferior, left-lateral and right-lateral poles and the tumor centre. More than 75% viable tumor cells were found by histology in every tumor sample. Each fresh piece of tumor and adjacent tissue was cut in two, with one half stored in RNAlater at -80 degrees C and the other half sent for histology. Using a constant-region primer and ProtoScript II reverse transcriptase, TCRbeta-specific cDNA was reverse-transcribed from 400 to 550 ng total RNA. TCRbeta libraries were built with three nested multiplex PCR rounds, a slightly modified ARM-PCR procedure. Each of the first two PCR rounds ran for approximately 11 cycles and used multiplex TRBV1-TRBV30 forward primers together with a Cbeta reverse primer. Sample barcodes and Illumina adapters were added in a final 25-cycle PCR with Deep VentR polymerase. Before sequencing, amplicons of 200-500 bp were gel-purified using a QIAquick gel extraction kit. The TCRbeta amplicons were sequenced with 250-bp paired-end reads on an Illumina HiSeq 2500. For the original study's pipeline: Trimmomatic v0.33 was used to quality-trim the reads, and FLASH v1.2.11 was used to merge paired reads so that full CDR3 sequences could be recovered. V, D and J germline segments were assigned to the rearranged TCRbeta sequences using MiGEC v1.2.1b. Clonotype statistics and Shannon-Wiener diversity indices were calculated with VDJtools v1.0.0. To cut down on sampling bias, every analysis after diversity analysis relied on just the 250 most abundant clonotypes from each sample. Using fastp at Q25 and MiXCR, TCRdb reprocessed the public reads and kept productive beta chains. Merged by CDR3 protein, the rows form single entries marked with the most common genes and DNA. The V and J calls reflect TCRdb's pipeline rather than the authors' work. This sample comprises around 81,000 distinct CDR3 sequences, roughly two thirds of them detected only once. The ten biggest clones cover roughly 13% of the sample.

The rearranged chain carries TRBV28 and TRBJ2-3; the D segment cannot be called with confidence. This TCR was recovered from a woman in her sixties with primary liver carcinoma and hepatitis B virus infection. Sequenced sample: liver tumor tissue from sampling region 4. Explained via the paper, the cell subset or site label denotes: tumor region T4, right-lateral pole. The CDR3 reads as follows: CASSLRIGWTDTQYF. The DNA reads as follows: TGTGCCAGTAGCTTACGGATAGGGTGGACAGATACGCAGTATTTT.